This T cell receptor beta chain derives from a study of T cell responses to AZD1222 COVID-19 vaccine. Remarks on this clone: Antigen specificity is unknown.

The germline CDR1 and CDR2 sequences are LGHDT and YNNKEL (reference sequence). This CDR3 is 16 amino acids long. J was trimmed by 5 bases and V by 4 bases; bases with no gene match: 2. Clones were read by immunoSEQ multiplex PCR, and TCRdb kept only the in-frame ones, dropping some. Of about 75,000 clones listed, around 86% were seen once; the top ten hold around 20%. Study-level findings and limits: The study reported that nearly half of spike-specific TCRs target unmutated variant regions.

The chain carries TRBV3-1 (or the pseudogene TRBV3-2) and TRBJ2-2; TRBD2 matches 15 bases. The sample consisted of peripheral blood, taken 28 days after the second AZD1222 dose. This TCR derives from an adult who received the AZD1222 COVID-19 vaccine. Here the CDR3 DNA reads TGTGCCAGCAGCCTGGGACTAGCGGGGGGTACCGGGGAGCTGTTTTTT. This sequence encodes CASSLGLAGGTGELFF.